The T cell receptor beta chain described here comes from a study of blood T cell repertoires in COVID-19. Study information: Material from acute and convalescent COVID-19 was sourced from the United States, Italy and Spain.

Original data processing: Nucleated cell counts were estimated from reference gene primer amplification. TCRdb keeps only in-frame clones here, not all; method: immunoSEQ multiplex PCR. The V and J calls and clone size come from that table; D and trimming were worked out from the DNA. The table shows about 200,000 clones, with roughly nine tenths occurring only once. The V end lost 3 bases, the J end lost 7 bases, and 26 bases lay between the germline ends. This CDR3 is 18 amino acids long. CDR1 is SGDLS, CDR2 YYNGEE, per germline. The source is a woman between 70 and 85 years old with acute or convalescent COVID-19. The chain uses TRBV9 and TRBJ1-3; tentatively, D is TRBD1 (6 bases). Input material: peripheral blood. In DNA, the CDR3 is TGTGCCAGCAGCGCCAGGGACAAAAATAGCTATCCGATGAACACCATATATTTT. As protein: CASSARDKNSYPMNTIYF.